This passage covers 31 T cell receptor beta chains from one sample sequenced in a study of STAT3 mutations in large granular lymphocyte leukemia. TCRdb keeps only in-frame clones here, not all; method: immunoSEQ multiplex PCR. The repertoire holds tens of thousands of clones, with around 88% as singletons. These receptors lack a known antigen. Study-wide points: Every T-cell large granular lymphocyte leukemia patient had at least one immunodominant TCR beta clonotype.

Sequenced input: peripheral blood mononuclear cells. These receptors all come from a man between 60 and 75 years old with T-cell large granular lymphocyte leukemia. Some clones in this sample may be carry-over from other donors' samples.

In this sample, this clone turned up once. The chain uses TRBV2 and TRBJ1-2; D unresolved. The V gene lost 7 bases and the J gene lost 3 bases, with 15 bases spanning the gap. Per the germline V gene, CDR1 is SNHLY and CDR2 is FYNNEI. The CDR3 runs 14 residues. The CDR3 loop reads CASNSRMADYGYTF. CDR3 sequence (DNA): TGTGCCAGCAATTCACGGATGGCGGACTATGGCTACACCTTC.

This clone was seen a single time. The chain recombines TRBV29-1 with TRBJ2-1; D unresolved. The CDR3 runs 11 residues. V gave up 5 bases and J gave up 6 bases, with 8 bases separating them. CDR1 is SQVTM, CDR2 ANQGSEA, per germline. The CDR3: CSVSDGNEQFF. The CDR3, as DNA: TGCAGCGTTTCCGATGGCAATGAGCAGTTCTTC.

The chain has TRBV10-3 and TRBJ2-7; 11 bases are shared with TRBD2. The CDR3 extends over 15 amino acids. The germline V gene encodes CDR1 ENHRY and CDR2 SYGVKD. After removal of 6 bases from V and 0 bases from J, the junction contained 4 bases not matched to a gene. Written as DNA, the CDR3 is TGTGCCATCAGACAAACTAGCGGGGGCTCCTACGAGCAGTACTTC. It yields the protein CAIRQTSGGSYEQYF.

This chain uses TRBV29-1 with TRBJ1-1; TRBD1 is a possible D gene (5 bases). There are 13 residues in the CDR3. Trimming stripped 3 bases from V and 1 base from J, with 9 bases between. Germline V CDR1 and CDR2: SQVTM, ANQGSEA. The CDR3 protein is CSVDWGGNTEAFF. The CDR3 bases are TGCAGCGTTGATTGGGGGGGGAACACTGAAGCTTTCTTT.

V gene TRBV29-1 combines with J gene TRBJ2-5; D gene ambiguous. CDR1 is SQVTM, CDR2 ANQGSEA, per germline. CDR3 size: 9 residues. The CDR3 region has the DNA TGCAGGCAAAGGGAGACCCAGTACTTC. Protein: CRQRETQYF.

This chain uses TRBV5-4 with TRBJ2-1; D may correspond to TRBD1 or TRBD2 (5 bases each). From germline, CDR1 is SGHNT and CDR2 YYREEE (reference sequence). The CDR3 contains 15 residues. V was clipped by 4 bases and J by 4 bases, with 15 bases between them. CDR3 residues: CASSPDKAGYNEQFF. CDR3 coding DNA: TGTGCCAGCAGCCCGGACAAGGCGGGTTACAATGAGCAGTTCTTC. Full variable domain (missing parts from reference TRBV5-4 and TRBJ2-1): ETGVTQSPTHLIKTRGQQVTLRCSSQSGHNTVSWYQQALGQGPQFIFQYYREEENGRGNFPPRFSGLQFPNYSSELNVNALELDDSALYLCASSPDKAGYNEQFFGPGTRLTVL.

The V and J genes are TRBV4-3 and TRBJ2-2; D unresolved. Germline V gene sequence: CDR1 LGHNA, CDR2 YSLEER. The CDR3 is 17 residues long. V lost 1 base and J lost 1, with 13 bases in between. CDR3 amino acids: CASSQGVPGGNTGELFF. The CDR3 bases are TGCGCCAGCAGCCAAGGGGTACCGGGTGGGAACACCGGGGAGCTGTTTTTT.

This chain links TRBV28 with TRBJ2-7, with 7 bases aligning to TRBD1. J gave up 4 bases and V 2 bases, and 5 bases lay outside the gene matches. The germline V gene has CDR1 MDHEN and CDR2 SYDVKM. The CDR3 is 14 amino acids. The CDR3 DNA follows: TGTGCCAGCAGTTTAGACAGGGTGCTGTACGAGCAGTACTTC. As protein: CASSLDRVLYEQYF. Combining the CDR3 with reference TRBV28 and TRBJ2-7 gives the whole variable domain DVKVTQSSRYLVKRTGEKVFLECVQDMDHENMFWYRQDPGLGLRLIYFSYDVKMKEKGDIPEGYSVSREKKERFSLILESASTNQTSMYLCASSLDRVLYEQYFGPGTRLTVT.

A note on this clone: The same CDR3 can be traced to other DNA sequences in this sample. This sequence joins TRBV5-1 and TRBJ2-7; 8 bases line up with TRBD2. This CDR3 is built from 13 residues. V was pared by 3 bases and J by 3 bases, with 2 bases of the junction left unmatched. Germline CDR1 reads SGHRS; CDR2 reads YFSETQ. Here the CDR3 reads CASSWGTSYEQYF. CDR3 DNA sequence: TGCGCCAGCAGCTGGGGGACTAGCTACGAGCAGTACTTC.

The chain recombines TRBV6-1 with TRBJ2-3; 7 bases match TRBD2. Germline V gene lookup returns CDR1 MNHNS and CDR2 SASEGT. The CDR3 consists of 14 residues. The J segment lost 3 bases and the V segment lost 0 bases, leaving 0 bases of the junction unmatched. The CDR3 loop is CASSEAGRTDTQYF. The CDR3, as DNA: TGTGCCAGCAGTGAAGCCGGGAGGACAGATACGCAGTATTTT.

This clone was seen a handful of times. V is TRBV10-3 and J is TRBJ1-5; no clear D. CDR3 size: 13 residues. Germline assignment: CDR1 ENHRY and CDR2 SYGVKD. The V end lost 8 bases, the J end lost 0 bases, and 8 bases lay between the germline ends. The CDR3 loop reads CAIGSDSNQPQHF. In DNA, the CDR3 is TGTGCCATCGGTTCCGATAGCAATCAGCCCCAGCATTTT.

The rearrangement joins TRBV7-2 to TRBJ2-5, with D unclear. The germline V gene has CDR1 SGHTA and CDR2 FQGNSA. Trimming left V 2 bases short and J 4 bases short, with 14 bases between. The CDR3 consists of 15 residues. This chain's CDR3 is CASSLTTAVGETQYF. CDR3 nucleotide sequence: TGTGCCAGCAGCTTAACAACGGCGGTAGGAGAGACCCAGTACTTC.

V is TRBV2 and J is TRBJ1-2, with D unresolved. The CDR3 covers 15 residues. Germline V gives CDR1 SNHLY, CDR2 FYNNEI. Trimming removed 6 bases from V and 2 bases from J, with 16 bases in between. The CDR3 spells CASSPFGGINYGYTF. The CDR3 DNA is TGTGCCAGCAGCCCCTTTGGAGGGATCAACTATGGCTACACCTTC.

The genes are TRBV5-6 and TRBJ2-7; TRBD2 is a possible D gene (5 bases). In germline, CDR1 is SGHDT, CDR2 YYEEEE. This CDR3 is 13 amino acids long. V dropped 0 bases and J dropped 6 bases, with 10 bases sitting between them. DNA of the CDR3: TGTGCCAGCAGCTTGGGAGGGTGGCGCGAGCAGTACTTC. Protein sequence: CASSLGGWREQYF.

In its sample, this clone was seen once. The rearrangement links TRBV18 to TRBJ2-2; no definite D call. V was shortened by 6 bases and J by 0 bases, with 11 bases between the two germline ends. The CDR3 loop spans 15 amino acids. Germline V CDR1 and CDR2: KGHSH, LQKENI. The DNA of the CDR3 is TGTGCCAGCTCTCCTTCAGGTGCGAACACCGGGGAGCTGTTTTTT. It specifies CASSPSGANTGELFF. Full variable domain (missing parts from reference TRBV18 and TRBJ2-2): NAGVMQNPRHLVRRRGQEARLRCSPMKGHSHVYWYRQLPEEGLKFMVYLQKENIIDESGMPKERFSAEFPKEGPSILRIQQVVRGDSAAYFCASSPSGANTGELFFGEGSRLTVL.

The gene calls are TRBV4-1 and TRBJ2-1; D is possibly TRBD1 (6 bases). CDR3 size: 18 residues. Germline V lookup: CDR1 MGHRA, CDR2 YSYEKL. V lost 2 bases to trimming and J lost 1 base, with 18 bases between them. The CDR3 region is CASSQLGAGTISYNEQFF. The CDR3 nucleotides read TGCGCCAGCAGCCAACTGGGGGCCGGGACCATATCCTACAATGAGCAGTTCTTC.

V and J are TRBV11-2 and TRBJ1-2; maybe TRBD1 (5 bases). CDR1 and CDR2 (germline): SGHAT, FQNNGV. The length of the CDR3 is 11 residues. V was trimmed by 8 bases and J by 7 bases, leaving 11 bases between them. CDR3 sequence (DNA): TGTGCCAGCGCGGCAGGGCTTGGCTACACCTTC. It specifies CASAAGLGYTF.

The chain is built from TRBV30 and TRBJ1-1; D not resolved. The CDR3 is 10 residues long. Germline V gives CDR1 GTSNPN, CDR2 SVGIG (reference sequence). V was cut by 4 bases and J by 7 bases, with 7 bases left in between. The chain's CDR3 is CAWINGEAFF. DNA of the CDR3: TGTGCCTGGATAAACGGTGAAGCTTTCTTT.

In regard to this clone: The junction departs from germline at one end; a sequencing error may be responsible. The V and J genes are TRBV7-2 and TRBJ2-7; 16 positions match TRBD2. CDR1 SGHTA and CDR2 FQGNSA come from the germline V gene. The CDR3 is 18 amino acids. CDR3 coding DNA: TGTGCCAGCAGCAAGGGACTAGCGGGAGGGCCAGGCTCCCACGAGCAGTACTTC. Protein: CASSKGLAGGPGSHEQYF. The complete variable domain, with remaining parts taken from reference TRBV7-2 and TRBJ2-7, reads GAGVSQSPSNKVTEKGKDVELRCDPISGHTALYWYRQSLGQGLEFLIYFQGNSAPDKSGLPSDRFSAERTGGSVSTLTIQRTQQEDSAVYLCASSKGLAGGPGSHEQYFGPGTRLTVT.

This sequence joins TRBV11-2 and TRBJ2-2; 9 positions match TRBD2. V shed 5 bases, J shed 3 bases, and the junction held 4 bases outside the gene matches. The CDR3 extends over 15 amino acids. Germline values: CDR1 SGHAT, CDR2 FQNNGV. Here the CDR3 reads CASSLRLADTGELFF. CDR3 sequence (DNA): TGTGCCAGCAGCCTACGACTAGCGGACACCGGGGAGCTGTTTTTT.

This rearrangement joins TRBV5-4 to TRBJ2-3; a possible D gene is TRBD1 (5 bases). This CDR3 is 14 amino acids long. V lost 0 bases and J lost 6, with 11 bases in between. Germline CDR1 is SGHNT and CDR2 is YYREEE (reference sequence). The CDR3 DNA follows: TGTGCCAGCAGCTTGGGAAGGGGTAGGGATACGCAGTATTTT. As protein: CASSLGRGRDTQYF.

The chain employs TRBV29-1 and TRBJ2-3, with D maybe TRBD1 (7 bases). CDR3 length equals 12 residues. Germline lookup yields CDR1 SQVTM and CDR2 ANQGSEA. Deletions cut 7 bases from V and 5 bases from J, with 13 bases between. Here the CDR3 reads CSERRGQDTQYF. The CDR3, as DNA: TGCAGCGAACGGAGGGGGCAAGATACGCAGTATTTT.

In its sample, this clone was seen once. The CDR3 nucleotides read TGTGCCTGGAGTCCCTTCGGCAGGCCGAGCTCCTACGAGCAGTACTTC. It is translated as CAWSPFGRPSSYEQYF. The V call is TRBV30, the J call TRBJ2-7, with D unresolved. The germline gives CDR1 GTSNPN, CDR2 SVGIG (reference sequence). The CDR3 consists of 16 residues. Trimming stripped 2 bases from V and 0 bases from J, with 17 bases between.

The chain recombines TRBV28 with TRBJ1-5; D is unclear. The germline V gene encodes CDR1 MDHEN and CDR2 SYDVKM. The CDR3 contains 12 residues. V was pared by 7 bases and J by 2 bases, with 6 bases between. CDR3 sequence: CASTAGNQPQHF. The DNA of the CDR3 is TGTGCCAGCACGGCAGGCAATCAGCCCCAGCATTTT.

This clone was seen a handful of times. The V and J genes are TRBV5-1 and TRBJ2-3; TRBD2 is a possible D gene (5 bases). Trimming removed 0 bases from V and 8 bases from J, with 7 bases in between. This CDR3 has 12 residues. The germline gives CDR1 SGHRS, CDR2 YFSETQ. CDR3 protein: CASSLDEGTQYF. CDR3 coding DNA: TGCGCCAGCAGCTTGGACGAGGGTACGCAGTATTTT.

This clone was observed a handful of times. The CDR3 protein is CASSLDWSTEAFF. Here the CDR3 DNA reads TGCGCCAGCAGCTTGGACTGGAGCACTGAAGCTTTCTTT. The chain has TRBV5-1 and TRBJ1-1; D unclear. This CDR3 is 13 amino acids long. CDR1 SGHRS and CDR2 YFSETQ come from the germline V gene. Trimming shortened V by 0 bases and J by 4 bases, and 7 bases separated the two germline ends.

This clone was picked up one time. V is TRBV5-1 and J is TRBJ1-2; no reliable D call. V lost 3 bases and J lost 8, with 11 bases in between. The germline V gene encodes CDR1 SGHRS and CDR2 YFSETQ. The CDR3 runs 12 residues. This chain's CDR3 is CASSYTEAGYTF. CDR3 bases: TGCGCCAGCAGCTATACGGAGGCGGGCTACACCTTC.

The CDR3 region is CASSVAMTSEETQYF. The DNA for the CDR3 is TGTGCCAGCAGCGTAGCTATGACTAGCGAAGAGACCCAGTACTTC. The V and J genes are TRBV9 and TRBJ2-5; the match to TRBD2 covers 8 bases. The CDR3 sequence is 15 residues long. CDR1 SGDLS and CDR2 YYNGEE come from the germline V gene. The trim removed 0 bases at V and 3 bases at J, leaving 4 bases unmatched.

V usage is TRBV5-6 and J usage is TRBJ2-4; 7 bases agree with TRBD1. The CDR3 is made up of 14 amino acids. CDR1 is SGHDT, CDR2 YYEEEE, per germline. The trim removed 1 base at V and 8 bases at J, leaving 6 bases unmatched. The CDR3 sequence is CASSLRQGRDIQYF. Written as DNA, the CDR3 is TGTGCCAGCAGCTTGAGACAGGGCCGGGACATTCAGTACTTC.

The chain recombines TRBV27 with TRBJ2-7; D remains unclear. The V end was cut by 6 bases, the J end by 2 bases, with 5 bases between. Germline-derived CDR1 and CDR2 are MNHEY and SMNVEV (reference sequence). The CDR3 consists of 11 residues. The CDR3: CASSTTYEQYF. The DNA of the CDR3 is TGTGCCAGCAGCACAACCTACGAGCAGTACTTC.

The chain uses TRBV9 and TRBJ1-6; 7 bases are shared with TRBD1. The length of the CDR3 is 15 residues. The trim removed 0 bases at V and 6 bases at J, leaving 3 bases unmatched. The V gene's germline CDR1 is SGDLS and CDR2 YYNGEE. The CDR3 bases are TGTGCCAGCAGCGTAGCGTCAGGGGGTAATTCACCCCTCCACTTT. As protein: CASSVASGGNSPLHF.